The clone carrying this T cell receptor beta chain was seen more than once but under ten times. As yet, its antigen is unknown. A J-beta primer mix and a sample-barcoded 5' primer were used in a second PCR of roughly 7 to 12 cycles. From the 5' RACE reads, TCRdb called clonotypes with MiXCR, one entry per CDR3 protein. The sample lists hundreds of thousands of distinct CDR3 sequences, 40% to 45% occurring once. This sample stems from a study of blood T cells in healthy people across ages. Per sample, a minimum of 7 million PBMCs were isolated. General study findings and limits: It was found that TCR beta diversity correlated strongly with the percentage of naive T cells.

Deletions cut 5 bases from V and 5 bases from J, with 12 bases between. This CDR3 comprises 13 residues. Per the germline V gene, CDR1 is MNHEY and CDR2 is SMNVEV (reference sequence). The sequenced material came from blood. This TCR came from an elderly man in good health. This sequence joins TRBV27 and TRBJ2-5, with D perhaps matching TRBD2 (6 bases). CDR3 loop: CASSGGVWETQYF. The CDR3 DNA reads TGTGCCAGCAGTGGCGGGGTCTGGGAGACCCAGTACTTC.